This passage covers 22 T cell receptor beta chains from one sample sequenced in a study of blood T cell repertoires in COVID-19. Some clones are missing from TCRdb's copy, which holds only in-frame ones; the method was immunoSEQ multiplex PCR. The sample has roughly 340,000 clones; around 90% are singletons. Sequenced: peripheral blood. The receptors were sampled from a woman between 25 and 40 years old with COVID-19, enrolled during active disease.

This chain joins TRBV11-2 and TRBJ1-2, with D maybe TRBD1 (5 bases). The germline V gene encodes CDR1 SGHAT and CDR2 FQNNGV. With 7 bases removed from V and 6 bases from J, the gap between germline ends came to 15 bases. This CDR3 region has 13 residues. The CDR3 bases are TGTGCCAGCACCCACCCGGGCAGGGATGGCTACACCTTC. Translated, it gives CASTHPGRDGYTF.

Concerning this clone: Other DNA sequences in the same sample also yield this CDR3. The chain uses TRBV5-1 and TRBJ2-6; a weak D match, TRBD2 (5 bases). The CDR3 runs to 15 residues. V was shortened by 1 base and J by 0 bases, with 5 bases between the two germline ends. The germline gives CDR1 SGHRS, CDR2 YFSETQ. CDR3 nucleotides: TGCGCCAGCAGCTTGCGGGGCTCTGGGGCCAACGTCCTGACTTTC. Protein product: CASSLRGSGANVLTF.

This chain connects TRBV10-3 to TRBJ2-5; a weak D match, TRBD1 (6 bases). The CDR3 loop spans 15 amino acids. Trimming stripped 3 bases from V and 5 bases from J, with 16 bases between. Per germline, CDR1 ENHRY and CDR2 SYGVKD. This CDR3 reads CAISDTKQGWETQYF. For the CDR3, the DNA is TGTGCCATCAGTGACACAAAACAGGGCTGGGAGACCCAGTACTTC.

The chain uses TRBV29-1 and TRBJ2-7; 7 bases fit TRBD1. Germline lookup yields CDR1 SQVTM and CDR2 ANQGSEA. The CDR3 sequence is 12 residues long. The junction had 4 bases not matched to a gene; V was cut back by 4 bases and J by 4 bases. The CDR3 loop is CSVVEGAYEQYF. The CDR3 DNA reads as TGCAGCGTTGTAGAGGGGGCTTACGAGCAGTACTTC.

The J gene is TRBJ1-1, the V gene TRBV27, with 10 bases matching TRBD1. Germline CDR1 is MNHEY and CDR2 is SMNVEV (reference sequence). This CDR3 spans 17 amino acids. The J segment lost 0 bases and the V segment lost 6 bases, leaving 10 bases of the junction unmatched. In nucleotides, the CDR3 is TGTGCCAGCAGCTCACTGGGGACAGGGGTAATGAACACTGAAGCTTTCTTT. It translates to CASSSLGTGVMNTEAFF.

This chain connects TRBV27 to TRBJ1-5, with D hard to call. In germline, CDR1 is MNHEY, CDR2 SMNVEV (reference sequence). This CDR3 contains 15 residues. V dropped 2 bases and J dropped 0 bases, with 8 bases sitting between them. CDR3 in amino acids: CASSLGCFSNQPQHF. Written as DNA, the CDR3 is TGTGCCAGCAGTTTAGGCTGCTTTAGCAATCAGCCCCAGCATTTT.

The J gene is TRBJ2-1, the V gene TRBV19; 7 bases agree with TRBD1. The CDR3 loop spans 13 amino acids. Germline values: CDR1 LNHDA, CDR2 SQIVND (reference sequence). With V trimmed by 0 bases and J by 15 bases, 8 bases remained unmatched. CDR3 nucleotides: TGTGCCAGTAGTATAGATAGGGAACGGGACAGGTTCTTC. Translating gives CASSIDRERDRFF.

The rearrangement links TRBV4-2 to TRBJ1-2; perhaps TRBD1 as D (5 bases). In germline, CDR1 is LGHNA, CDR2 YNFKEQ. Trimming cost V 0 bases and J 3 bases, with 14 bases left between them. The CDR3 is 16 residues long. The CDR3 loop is CASSQDLGGAYYGYTF. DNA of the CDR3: TGTGCCAGCAGCCAAGATCTGGGAGGGGCCTACTATGGCTACACCTTC.

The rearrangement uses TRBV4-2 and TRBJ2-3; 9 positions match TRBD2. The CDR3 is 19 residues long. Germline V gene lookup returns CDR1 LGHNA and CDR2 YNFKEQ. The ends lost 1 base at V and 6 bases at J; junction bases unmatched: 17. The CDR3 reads CASSQARRRSGGRGDTQYF. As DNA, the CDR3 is TGTGCCAGCAGCCAAGCTAGGCGGCGGAGCGGGGGGCGGGGCGATACGCAGTATTTT.

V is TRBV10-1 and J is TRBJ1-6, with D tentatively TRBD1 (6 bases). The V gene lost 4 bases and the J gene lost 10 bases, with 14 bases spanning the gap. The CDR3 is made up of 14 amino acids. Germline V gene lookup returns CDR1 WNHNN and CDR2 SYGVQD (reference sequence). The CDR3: CASSGGQRSSPLHF. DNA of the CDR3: TGCGCCAGCAGTGGAGGACAGCGATCCTCACCCCTCCACTTT.

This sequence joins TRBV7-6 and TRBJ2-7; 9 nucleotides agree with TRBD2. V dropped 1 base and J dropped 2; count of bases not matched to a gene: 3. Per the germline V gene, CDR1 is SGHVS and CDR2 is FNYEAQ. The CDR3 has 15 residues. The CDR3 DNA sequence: TGTGCCAGCAGCTTAGGCGGGGGGGGCGCCTACGAGCAGTACTTC. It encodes CASSLGGGGAYEQYF.

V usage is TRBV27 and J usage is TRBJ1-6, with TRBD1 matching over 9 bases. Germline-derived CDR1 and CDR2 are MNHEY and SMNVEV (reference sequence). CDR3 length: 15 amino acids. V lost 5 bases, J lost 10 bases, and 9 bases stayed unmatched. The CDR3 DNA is TGTGCCAGCAGTCCCGGGACAGGGTTAAGGTCACCCCTCCACTTT. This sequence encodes CASSPGTGLRSPLHF.

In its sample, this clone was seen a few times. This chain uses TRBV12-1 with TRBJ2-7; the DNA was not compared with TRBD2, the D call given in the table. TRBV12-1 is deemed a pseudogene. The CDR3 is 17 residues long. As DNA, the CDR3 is TGTGCCAGCAGGGATGAAGGACTAGCGGGAGGGCCGTGGGAGCAGTACGTC. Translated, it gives CASRDEGLAGGPWEQYV.

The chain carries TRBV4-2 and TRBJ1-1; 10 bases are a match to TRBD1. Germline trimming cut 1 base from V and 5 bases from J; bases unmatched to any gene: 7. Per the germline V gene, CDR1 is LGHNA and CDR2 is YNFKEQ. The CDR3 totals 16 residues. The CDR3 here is CASSQGIGQGGTEAFF. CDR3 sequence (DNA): TGTGCCAGCAGCCAAGGAATAGGACAGGGGGGTACTGAAGCTTTCTTT.

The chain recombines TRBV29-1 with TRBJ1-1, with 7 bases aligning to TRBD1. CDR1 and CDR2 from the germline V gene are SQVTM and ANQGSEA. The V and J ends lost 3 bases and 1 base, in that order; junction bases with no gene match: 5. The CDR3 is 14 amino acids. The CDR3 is CSVDKTGTNTEAFF. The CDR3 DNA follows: TGCAGCGTTGACAAGACAGGGACGAACACTGAAGCTTTCTTT.

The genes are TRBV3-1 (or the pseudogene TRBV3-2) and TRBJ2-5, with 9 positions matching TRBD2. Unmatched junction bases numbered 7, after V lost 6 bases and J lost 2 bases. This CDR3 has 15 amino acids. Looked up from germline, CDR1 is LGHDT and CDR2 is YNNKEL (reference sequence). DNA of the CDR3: TGTGCCAGCAGATATGGGCTAGCGGGGCAAGAGACCCAGTACTTC. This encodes CASRYGLAGQETQYF.

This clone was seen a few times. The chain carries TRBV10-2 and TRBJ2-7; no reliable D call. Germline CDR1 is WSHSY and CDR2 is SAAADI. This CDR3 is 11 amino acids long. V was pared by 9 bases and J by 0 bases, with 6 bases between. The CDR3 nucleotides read TGCGCCAGTAGGAGCTCCTACGAGCAGTACTTC. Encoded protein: CASRSSYEQYF.

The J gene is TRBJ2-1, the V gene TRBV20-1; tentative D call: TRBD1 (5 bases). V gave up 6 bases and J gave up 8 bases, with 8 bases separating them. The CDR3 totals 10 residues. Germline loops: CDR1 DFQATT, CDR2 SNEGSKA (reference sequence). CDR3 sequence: CSAGVHEQFF. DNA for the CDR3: TGCAGTGCAGGGGTTCATGAGCAGTTCTTC.

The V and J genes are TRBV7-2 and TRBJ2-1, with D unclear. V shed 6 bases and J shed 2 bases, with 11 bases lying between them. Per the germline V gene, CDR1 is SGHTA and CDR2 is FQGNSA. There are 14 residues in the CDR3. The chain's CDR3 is CASSHDGPYNEQFF. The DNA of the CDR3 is TGTGCCAGCAGTCACGATGGCCCCTACAATGAGCAGTTCTTC. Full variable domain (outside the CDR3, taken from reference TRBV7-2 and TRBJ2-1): GAGVSQSPSNKVTEKGKDVELRCDPISGHTALYWYRQSLGQGLEFLIYFQGNSAPDKSGLPSDRFSAERTGGSVSTLTIQRTQQEDSAVYLCASSHDGPYNEQFFGPGTRLTVL.

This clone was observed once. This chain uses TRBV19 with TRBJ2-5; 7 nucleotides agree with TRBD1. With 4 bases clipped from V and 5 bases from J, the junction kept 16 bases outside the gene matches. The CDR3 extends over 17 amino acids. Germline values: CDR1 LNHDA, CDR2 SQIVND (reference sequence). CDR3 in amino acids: CASSSLQTITGEETQYF. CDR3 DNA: TGTGCCAGTAGTAGTCTCCAAACAATCACAGGGGAGGAGACCCAGTACTTC.

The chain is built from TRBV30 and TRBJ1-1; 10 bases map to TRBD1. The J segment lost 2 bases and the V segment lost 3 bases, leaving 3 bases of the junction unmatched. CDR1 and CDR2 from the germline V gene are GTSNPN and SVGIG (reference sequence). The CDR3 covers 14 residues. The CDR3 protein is CAWSGDRGNTEAFF. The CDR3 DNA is TGTGCCTGGAGCGGGGACAGGGGAAACACTGAAGCTTTCTTT.

This chain's CDR3 is CASSLLGTGKGIYGYTF. As DNA, the CDR3 is TGTGCCAGCAGTTTATTAGGTACCGGGAAAGGCATCTATGGCTACACCTTC. The chain employs TRBV28 and TRBJ1-2, with no clear D. V gave up 1 base and J gave up 4 bases, with 19 bases separating them. CDR1 and CDR2 (germline): MDHEN, SYDVKM. CDR3 size: 17 residues.